The sequence of this T cell receptor beta chain was determined in a study of T cell changes during pregnancy in multiple sclerosis. V was pared by 4 bases and J by 9 bases, with 10 bases of the junction left unmatched. The CDR3 spans 15 residues. Looked up from germline, CDR1 is MRHNA and CDR2 is SNTAGT. Assay used: immunoSEQ multiplex PCR; TCRdb lists only in-frame clones, some missing. The table records about 30,000 clones, about 93% of them present only once. The sequence came from a female donor with multiple sclerosis, enrolled in a pregnancy study. The chain carries TRBV6-4 and TRBJ2-2; TRBD1 matches at 8 bases. This specimen consisted of CD4+ T cells from peripheral blood mononuclear cells, obtained after pregnancy. CDR3 sequence: CASSGGDRSDRELFF. CDR3 coding DNA: TGTGCCAGCAGTGGAGGGGACAGGTCGGATCGGGAGCTGTTTTTT.